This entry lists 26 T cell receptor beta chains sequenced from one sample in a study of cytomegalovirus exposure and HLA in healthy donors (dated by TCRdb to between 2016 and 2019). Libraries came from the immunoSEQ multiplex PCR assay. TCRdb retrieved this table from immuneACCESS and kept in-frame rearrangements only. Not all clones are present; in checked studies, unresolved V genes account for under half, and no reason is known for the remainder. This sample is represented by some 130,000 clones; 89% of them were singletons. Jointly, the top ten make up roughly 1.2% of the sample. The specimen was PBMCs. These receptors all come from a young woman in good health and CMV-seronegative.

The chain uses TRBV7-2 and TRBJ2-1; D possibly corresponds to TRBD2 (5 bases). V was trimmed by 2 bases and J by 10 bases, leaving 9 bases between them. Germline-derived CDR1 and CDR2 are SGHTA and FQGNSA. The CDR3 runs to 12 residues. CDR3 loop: CASSLTGVEQFF. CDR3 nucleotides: TGTGCCAGCAGCTTAACCGGGGTAGAGCAGTTCTTC.

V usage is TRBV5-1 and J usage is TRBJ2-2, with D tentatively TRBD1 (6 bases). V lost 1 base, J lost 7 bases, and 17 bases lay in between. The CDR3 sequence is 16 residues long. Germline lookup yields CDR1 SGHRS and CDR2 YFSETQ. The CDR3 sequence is CASSLIRGQLGGELFF. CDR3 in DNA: TGCGCCAGCAGCTTGATCAGAGGACAGTTGGGCGGGGAGCTGTTTTTT.

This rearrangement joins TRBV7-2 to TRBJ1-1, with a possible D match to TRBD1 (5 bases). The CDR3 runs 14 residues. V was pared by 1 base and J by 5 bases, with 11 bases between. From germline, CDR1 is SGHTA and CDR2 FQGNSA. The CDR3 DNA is TGTGCCAGCAGCTTAGTCCCTCGGGGGACTGAAGCTTTCTTT. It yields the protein CASSLVPRGTEAFF.

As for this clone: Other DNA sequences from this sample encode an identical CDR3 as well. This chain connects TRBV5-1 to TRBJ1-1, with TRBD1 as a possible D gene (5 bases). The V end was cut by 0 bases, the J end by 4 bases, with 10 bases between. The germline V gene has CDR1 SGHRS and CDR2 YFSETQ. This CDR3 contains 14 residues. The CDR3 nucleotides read TGCGCCAGCAGCTTGGAAGGGGATGGCACTGAAGCTTTCTTT. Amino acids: CASSLEGDGTEAFF.

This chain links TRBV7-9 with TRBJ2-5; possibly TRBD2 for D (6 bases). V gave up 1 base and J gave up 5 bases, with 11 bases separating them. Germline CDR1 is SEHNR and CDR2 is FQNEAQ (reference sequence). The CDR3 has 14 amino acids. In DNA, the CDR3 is TGTGCCAGCAGCTTAGAGGGTGGGAGGGAGACCCAGTACTTC. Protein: CASSLEGGRETQYF.

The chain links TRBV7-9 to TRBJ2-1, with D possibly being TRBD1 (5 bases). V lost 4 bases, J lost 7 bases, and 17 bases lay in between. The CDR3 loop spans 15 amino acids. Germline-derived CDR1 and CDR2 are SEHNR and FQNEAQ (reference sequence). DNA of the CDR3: TGTGCCAGCAGCTCCGGGCAGGGTGGTCGGAATGAGCAGTTCTTC. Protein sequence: CASSSGQGGRNEQFF.

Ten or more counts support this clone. CDR3 coding DNA: TGCGCCAGCAGCCCGGGACAGGGAAATCAGCCCCAGCATTTT. This sequence encodes CASSPGQGNQPQHF. V and J are TRBV23-1 and TRBJ1-5; 9 bases are a match to TRBD1. TRBV23-1 has ORF status, its function being uncertain. The J segment lost 4 bases and the V segment lost 6 bases, leaving 4 bases of the junction unmatched. The CDR3 consists of 14 residues.

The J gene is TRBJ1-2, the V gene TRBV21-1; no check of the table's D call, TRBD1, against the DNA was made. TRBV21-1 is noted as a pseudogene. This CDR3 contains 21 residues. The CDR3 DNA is TGTGCCAGCAGCAACCTTTGTCGAGACTTGGGGGACAGGGGAAGATACTATGGCTACACCTTC. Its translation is CASSNLCRDLGDRGRYYGYTF.

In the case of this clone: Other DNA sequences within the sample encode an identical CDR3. The CDR3 protein is CASRAGSTDTQYF. CDR3 nucleotides: TGCGCCAGCAGGGCGGGGAGCACAGATACGCAGTATTTT. The J gene is TRBJ2-3, the V gene TRBV5-1, with a weak D call TRBD2 (6 bases). The V and J ends lost 5 bases and 0 bases respectively, with 7 bases between them. Germline V lookup: CDR1 SGHRS, CDR2 YFSETQ. CDR3 length: 13 amino acids.

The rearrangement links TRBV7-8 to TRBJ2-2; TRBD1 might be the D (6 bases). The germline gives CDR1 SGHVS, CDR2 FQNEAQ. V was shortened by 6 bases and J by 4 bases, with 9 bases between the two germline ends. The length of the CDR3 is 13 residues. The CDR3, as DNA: TGTGCCAGCAGAGGGACATCCACCGGGGAGCTGTTTTTT. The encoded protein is CASRGTSTGELFF.

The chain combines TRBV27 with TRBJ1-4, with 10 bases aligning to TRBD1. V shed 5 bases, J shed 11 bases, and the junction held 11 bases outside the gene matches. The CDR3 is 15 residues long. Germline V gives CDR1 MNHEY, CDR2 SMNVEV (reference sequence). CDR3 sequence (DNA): TGTGCCAGCAGTGTGCCGGGACAGGGGAATCGGAAACTGTTTTTT. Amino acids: CASSVPGQGNRKLFF.

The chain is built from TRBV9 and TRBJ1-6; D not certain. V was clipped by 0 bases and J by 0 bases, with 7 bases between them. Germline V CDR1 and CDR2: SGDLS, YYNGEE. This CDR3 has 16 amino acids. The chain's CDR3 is CASSVDISSYNSPLHF. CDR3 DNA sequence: TGTGCCAGCAGCGTAGACATCAGCTCCTATAATTCACCCCTCCACTTT.

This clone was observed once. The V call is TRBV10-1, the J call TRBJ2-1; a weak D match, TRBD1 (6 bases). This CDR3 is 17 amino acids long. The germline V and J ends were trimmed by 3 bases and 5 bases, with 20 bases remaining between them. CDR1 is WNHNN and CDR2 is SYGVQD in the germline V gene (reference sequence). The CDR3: CASSEPNNRARDNEQFF. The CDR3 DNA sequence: TGCGCCAGCAGTGAACCCAATAACAGGGCCCGGGACAATGAGCAGTTCTTC.

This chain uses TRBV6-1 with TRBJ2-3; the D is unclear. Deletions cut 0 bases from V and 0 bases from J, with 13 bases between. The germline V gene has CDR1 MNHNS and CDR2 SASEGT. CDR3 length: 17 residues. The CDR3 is CASSEAGLSPSTDTQYF. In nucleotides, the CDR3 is TGTGCCAGCAGTGAAGCTGGCCTTTCCCCTAGCACAGATACGCAGTATTTT.

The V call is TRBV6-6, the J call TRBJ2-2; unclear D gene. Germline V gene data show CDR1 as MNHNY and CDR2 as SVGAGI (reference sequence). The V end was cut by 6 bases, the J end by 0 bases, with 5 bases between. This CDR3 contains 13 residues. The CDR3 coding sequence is TGTGCCAGCAGCCGTACGAACACCGGGGAGCTGTTTTTT. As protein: CASSRTNTGELFF.

The CDR3 sequence is CASSPGEGGGRGRDSKNIQYF. DNA of the CDR3: TGTGCCAGCAGCCCCGGAGAAGGGGGGGGGAGAGGGCGTGATTCCAAAAACATTCAGTACTTC. The chain is built from TRBV9 and TRBJ2-4; TRBD2 might be the D (7 bases). Germline V gene data show CDR1 as SGDLS and CDR2 as YYNGEE. V lost 4 bases and J lost 2, with 31 bases in between. The CDR3 sequence is 21 residues long.

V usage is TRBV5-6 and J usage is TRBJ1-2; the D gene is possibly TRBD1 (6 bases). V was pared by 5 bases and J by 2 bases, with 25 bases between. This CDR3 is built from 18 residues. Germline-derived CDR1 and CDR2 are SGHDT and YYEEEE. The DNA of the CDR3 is TGTGCCAGCAGGGGGGCCTGGGGCAACCTAAGGTCCAACTATGGCTACACCTTC. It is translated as CASRGAWGNLRSNYGYTF.

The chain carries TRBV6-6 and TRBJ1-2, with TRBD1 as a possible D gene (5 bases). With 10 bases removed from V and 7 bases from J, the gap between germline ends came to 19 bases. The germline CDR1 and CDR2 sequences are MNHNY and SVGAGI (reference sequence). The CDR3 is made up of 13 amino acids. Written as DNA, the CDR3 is TGTGCCACCTTCCTAGGGGCGGCCTTTGGCTACACCTTC. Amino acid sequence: CATFLGAAFGYTF.

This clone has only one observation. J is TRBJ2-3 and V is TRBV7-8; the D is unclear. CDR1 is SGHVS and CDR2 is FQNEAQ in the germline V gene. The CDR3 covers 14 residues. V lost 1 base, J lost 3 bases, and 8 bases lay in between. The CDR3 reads CASSLDELTDTQYF. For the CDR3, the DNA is TGTGCCAGCAGCTTAGATGAGTTGACAGATACGCAGTATTTT. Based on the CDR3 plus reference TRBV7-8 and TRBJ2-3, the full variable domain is GAGVSQSPRYKVAKRGQDVALRCDPISGHVSLFWYQQALGQGPEFLTYFQNEAQLDKSGLPSDRFFAERPEGSVSTLKIQRTQQEDSAVYLCASSLDELTDTQYFGPGTRLTVL.

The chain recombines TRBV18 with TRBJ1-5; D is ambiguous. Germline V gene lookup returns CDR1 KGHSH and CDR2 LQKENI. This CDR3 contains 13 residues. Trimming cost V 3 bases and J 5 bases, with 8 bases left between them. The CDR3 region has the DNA TGTGCCAGCTCACCTGGAGGTTATCAGCCCCAGCATTTT. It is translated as CASSPGGYQPQHF.

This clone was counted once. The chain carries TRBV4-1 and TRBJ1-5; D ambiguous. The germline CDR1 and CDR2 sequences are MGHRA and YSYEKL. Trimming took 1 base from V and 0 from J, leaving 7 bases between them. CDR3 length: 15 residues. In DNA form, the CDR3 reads TGCGCCAGCAGCCAAGTGCCGGTTAGCAATCAGCCCCAGCATTTT. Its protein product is CASSQVPVSNQPQHF.

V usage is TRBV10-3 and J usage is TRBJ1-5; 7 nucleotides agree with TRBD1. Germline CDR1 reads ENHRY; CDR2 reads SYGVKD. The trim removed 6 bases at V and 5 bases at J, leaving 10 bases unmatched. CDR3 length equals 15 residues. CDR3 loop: CAIRASTGSDQPQHF. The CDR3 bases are TGTGCCATCAGGGCGTCGACAGGGTCGGATCAGCCCCAGCATTTT.

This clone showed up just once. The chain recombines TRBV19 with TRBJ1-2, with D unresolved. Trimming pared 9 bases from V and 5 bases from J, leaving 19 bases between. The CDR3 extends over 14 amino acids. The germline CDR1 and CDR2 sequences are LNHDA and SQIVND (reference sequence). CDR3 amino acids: CASSHVIGSYGYTF. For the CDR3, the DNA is TGTGCCAGCTCCCATGTAATAGGGAGTTATGGCTACACCTTC.

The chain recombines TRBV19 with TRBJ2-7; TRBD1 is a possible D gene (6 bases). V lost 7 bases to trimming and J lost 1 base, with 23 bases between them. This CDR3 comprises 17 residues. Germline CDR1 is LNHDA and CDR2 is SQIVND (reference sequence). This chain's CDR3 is CASMGFLGGQGSYEQYF. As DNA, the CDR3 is TGTGCCAGTATGGGCTTTCTCGGTGGGCAGGGGTCCTACGAGCAGTACTTC. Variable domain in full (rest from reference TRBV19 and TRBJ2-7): DGGITQSPKYLFRKEGQNVTLSCEQNLNHDAMYWYRQDPGQGLRLIYYSQIVNDFQKGDIAEGYSVSREKKESFPLTVTSAQKNPTAFYLCASMGFLGGQGSYEQYFGPGTRLTVT.

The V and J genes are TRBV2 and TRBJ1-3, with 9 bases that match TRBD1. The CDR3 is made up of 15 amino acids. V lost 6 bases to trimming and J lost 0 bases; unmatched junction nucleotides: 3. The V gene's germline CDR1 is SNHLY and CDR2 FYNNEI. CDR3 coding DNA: TGTGCCAGCAGGCCGGGACAGGGCTCTGGAAACACCATATATTTT. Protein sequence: CASRPGQGSGNTIYF.

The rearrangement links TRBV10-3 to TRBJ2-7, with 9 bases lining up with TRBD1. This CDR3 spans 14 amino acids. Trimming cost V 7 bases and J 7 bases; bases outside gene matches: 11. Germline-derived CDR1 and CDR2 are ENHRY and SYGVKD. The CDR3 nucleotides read TGTGCCATCACCCCGGGACAGGGAAGCGGGGAGCAGTACTTC. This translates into CAITPGQGSGEQYF.